This T cell receptor (beta chain) stems from a study of blood T cell repertoires in COVID-19 (dated by TCRdb to 2020 to 2022). General notes on the study: Collaborator samples came from the United States, Italy and Spain and covered acute and convalescent phases of COVID-19. The material from the prospective study consisted of cDNA or gDNA derived from T cells, B-cell-depleted T cells, or PBMCs. The dataset comprised deeply sampled blood TCRbeta repertoires from subjects exposed to, actively infected with, or recovered from COVID-19. A freely available public database, intended as a resource for researchers studying the immune response to SARS-CoV-2, is where the repertoires were released. The samples were drawn from the first 160 participants of the ongoing ImmuneRACE study and from some 1,300 subjects provided by 6 global collaborators. A de-identified subject ID, COVID-19 status, age in years and sex were almost always included in the sample metadata. Where HLA class I and class II types were available, the types were taken from metadata supplied by the sample provider, not from assay-based typing. Overall study outcomes, separate from this receptor: The quantity of clinical and demographic metadata differed by source and by participant and was supplied without curation.

Notes on this clone: Its specific antigen is unknown. Base qualities are not provided; no much larger clone lies one nucleotide away.

The CDR3 contains 14 residues, cysteine and phenylalanine counted. Only CDR3 DNA remains: 42 bases, in frame from the first base. From V the trimming removes 0 bases and from J it removes 4 bases, while the gene matches leave 3 bases of the junction unaccounted for. For CDR1 and CDR2, the germline V gene (reference sequence) lists GTSNPN and SVGIG. In the prospective study, participants were roughly 18 to 100 years old, resided in fewer than 25 geographic areas of the United States, and were enrolled through a virtual design. To assign participants to cohorts, the prospective study relied on clinical history that participants themselves reported in a screening survey and a study questionnaire. Recovered participants in ImmuneRACE Cohort 3 were defined as having two consecutive negative NP/OP PCR tests, clearance from a healthcare professional, or resolution of symptoms. Each participant in the prospective study had whole blood, serum and a nasopharyngeal or oropharyngeal swab collected by mobile phlebotomists. Over an approximately 2-month period, participants in the prospective study had the option of providing additional blood draws and questionnaires. Before DNA extraction, blood samples from the prospective study were shipped at room temperature or frozen.

The immunoSEQ Assay, a bias-controlled multiplex PCR, was used to amplify TCRbeta CDR3 regions from genomic DNA. In the authors' own workflow: Nucleated cell counts per sample were estimated from amplification of reference gene primers within the assay. To quantify the absolute abundance of each unique TCRbeta CDR3 rearrangement, sequence reads were collapsed and filtered. For each sample, productive Simpson clonality was calculated by taking the square root of Simpson's diversity index across productive rearrangements. TCRdb limited this immuneACCESS table to in-frame rearrangements with V and J called. A share of clones is missing; checked studies link under half to unresolved V genes, and the rest is unexplained. V and J calls and clone size come straight from that table; D and trimming were deduced from the DNA. Present in this sample are about 290,000 clones, 75% to 90% of which were seen just once. The top ten constitute less than 2% of the sample.

The sequence is built from TRBV30 and TRBJ2-1; TRBD1 agrees with 7 junctional bases. Sequenced sample: PBMCs or T cells enriched from blood (not recorded which). This TCR came from a woman in her forties who had recovered from COVID-19. The sequenced DNA: TGTGCCTGGAGTGTTTCGACAGGGTACAATGAGCAGTTCTTC. This sequence encodes CAWSVSTGYNEQFF.